A few counts support the clone carrying this T cell receptor beta chain. These data come from a study of blood T cell repertoires in COVID-19. Study in general: T cells, B-cell-depleted T cells, or PBMCs provided the cDNA or gDNA that served as material.

The study drew participants aged roughly 18 to 95 years from approximately 25 US areas. Categorization into cohorts depended on clinical history that participants reported. Assay used: immunoSEQ multiplex PCR; TCRdb lists only in-frame clones, some missing. Of about 370,000 clones in the sample, 80% to 90% were seen once. J gave up 4 bases and V 1 base, and 8 bases lay outside the gene matches. This CDR3 contains 16 residues. Germline-derived CDR1 and CDR2 are LGHNA and YNFKEQ. The clonotype comes from a man aged 18-30 years who had recovered from COVID-19. The source material was PBMCs or T cells enriched from blood (not recorded which). The chain combines TRBV4-2 with TRBJ2-5; 8 bases line up with TRBD2. CDR3 nucleotides: TGTGCCAGCAGCCAAGCCAGCGGGGCGGGAGGAGAGACCCAGTACTTC. It encodes CASSQASGAGGETQYF.